This T cell receptor beta chain was sequenced during a study of early T cells in non-severe SARS-CoV-2 infection. The study, taken as a whole, reports: The VDJdb matching leaned toward anti-spike CD8 responses and overlooked private and CD4 specificities.

TCRdb independently ran MiXCR on the 5' RACE reads; one entry per CDR3 protein. The table lists some 61,000 distinct CDR3 sequences, approximately 10% of them singletons, with 3.5% to 5% in the top ten. There are 13 residues in the CDR3. V lost 5 bases to trimming and J lost 6 bases, with 14 bases between them. Germline CDR1 reads SGHDT; CDR2 reads YYEEEE. This clonotype has only a few counts. The antigen is undetermined. The V gene is TRBV5-6, the J gene TRBJ1-2; possibly TRBD1 for D (6 bases). The sequence was collected from an adult who was a healthcare worker with PCR-confirmed SARS-CoV-2 infection or an uninfected control (not recorded which). The sequences come from whole blood, collected at baseline. The CDR3 DNA reads TGTGCCAGCAGTGCTGGGGGCGAGGATGGCTACACCTTC. Its translation: CASSAGGEDGYTF.